This TCR beta chain was captured in a study of technical replicates of blood from four donors. Sequencing was performed with immunoSEQ multiplex PCR; in TCRdb, only in-frame clones are kept and a portion is missing. The table records 75,000 to 100,000 clones, approximately 94% of them present only once. From germline, CDR1 is SNHLY and CDR2 FYNNEI. CDR3 length: 12 residues. The V end lost 5 bases, the J end lost 6 bases, and 8 bases lay between the germline ends. Source material: T cells isolated from PBMCs. This rearrangement joins TRBV2 to TRBJ1-5; D remains ambiguous. The receptor was derived from a human donor in good health. The CDR3 coding sequence is TGTGCCAGCAGTCGGTTTGGTCAGCCCCAGCATTTT. Translated, it gives CASSRFGQPQHF.